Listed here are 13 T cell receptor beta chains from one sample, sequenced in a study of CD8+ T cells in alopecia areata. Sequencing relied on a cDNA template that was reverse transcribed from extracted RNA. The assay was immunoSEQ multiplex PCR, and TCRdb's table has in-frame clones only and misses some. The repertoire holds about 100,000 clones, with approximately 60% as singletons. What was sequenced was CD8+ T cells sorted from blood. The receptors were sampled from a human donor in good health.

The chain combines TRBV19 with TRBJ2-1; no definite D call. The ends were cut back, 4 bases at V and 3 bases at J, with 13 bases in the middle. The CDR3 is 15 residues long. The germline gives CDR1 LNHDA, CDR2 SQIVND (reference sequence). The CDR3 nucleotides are TGTGCCAGTAGTACCGAAAGGACGCTCTACAATGAGCAGTTCTTC. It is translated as CASSTERTLYNEQFF. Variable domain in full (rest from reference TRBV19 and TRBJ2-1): DGGITQSPKYLFRKEGQNVTLSCEQNLNHDAMYWYRQDPGQGLRLIYYSQIVNDFQKGDIAEGYSVSREKKESFPLTVTSAQKNPTAFYLCASSTERTLYNEQFFGPGTRLTVL.

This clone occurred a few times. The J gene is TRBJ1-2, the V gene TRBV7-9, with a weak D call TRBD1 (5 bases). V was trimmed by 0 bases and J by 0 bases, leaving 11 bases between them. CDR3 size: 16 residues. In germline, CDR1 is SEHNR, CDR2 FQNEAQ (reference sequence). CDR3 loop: CASSLAAGTPNYGYTF. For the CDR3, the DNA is TGTGCCAGCAGCTTAGCGGCGGGGACTCCTAACTATGGCTACACCTTC.

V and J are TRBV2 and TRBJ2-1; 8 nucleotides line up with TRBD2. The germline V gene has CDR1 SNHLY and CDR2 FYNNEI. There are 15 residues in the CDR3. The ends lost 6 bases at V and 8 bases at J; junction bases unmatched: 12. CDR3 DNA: TGTGCCAGCAGGATAGTTGACGGGGGGGCCCATGAGCAGTTCTTC. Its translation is CASRIVDGGAHEQFF.

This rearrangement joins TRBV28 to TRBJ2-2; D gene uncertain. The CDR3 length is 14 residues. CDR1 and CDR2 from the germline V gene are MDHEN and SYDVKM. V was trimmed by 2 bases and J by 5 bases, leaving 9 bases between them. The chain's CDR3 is CASSLIFGTGELFF. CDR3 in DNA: TGTGCCAGCAGTTTAATCTTCGGGACCGGGGAGCTGTTTTTT. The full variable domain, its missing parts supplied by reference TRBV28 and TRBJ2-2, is DVKVTQSSRYLVKRTGEKVFLECVQDMDHENMFWYRQDPGLGLRLIYFSYDVKMKEKGDIPEGYSVSREKKERFSLILESASTNQTSMYLCASSLIFGTGELFFGEGSRLTVL.

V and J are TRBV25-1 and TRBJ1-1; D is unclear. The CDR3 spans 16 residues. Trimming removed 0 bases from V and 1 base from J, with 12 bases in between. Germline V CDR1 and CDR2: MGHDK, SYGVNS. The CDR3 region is CASSEYSNSKNTEAFF. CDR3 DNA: TGTGCCAGCAGTGAATACAGTAACAGCAAGAACACTGAAGCTTTCTTT.

The CDR3 protein is CASSLGGVQPQHF. The CDR3, as DNA: TGTGCCAGCAGCTTAGGGGGGGTTCAGCCCCAGCATTTT. The chain links TRBV7-8 to TRBJ1-5, with TRBD1 as a possible D gene (5 bases). Deletions cut 1 base from V and 6 bases from J, with 7 bases between. This CDR3 has 13 residues. CDR1 and CDR2 from the germline V gene are SGHVS and FQNEAQ.

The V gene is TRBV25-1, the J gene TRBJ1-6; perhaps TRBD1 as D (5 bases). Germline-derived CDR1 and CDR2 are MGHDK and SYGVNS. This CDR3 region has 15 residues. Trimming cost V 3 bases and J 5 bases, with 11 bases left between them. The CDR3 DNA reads TGTGCCAGCAGTGAGTGGGTGGGGGATAATTCACCCCTCCACTTT. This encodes CASSEWVGDNSPLHF.

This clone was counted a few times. CDR3 sequence (DNA): TGTGCCAGCAGCTCCGGGACAGGGATGAACATTCAGTACTTC. Translation gives CASSSGTGMNIQYF. The chain carries TRBV5-6 and TRBJ2-4; 9 positions match TRBD1. V lost 3 bases to trimming and J lost 7 bases; unmatched junction nucleotides: 5. CDR3 size: 14 residues. The V gene's germline CDR1 is SGHDT and CDR2 YYEEEE.

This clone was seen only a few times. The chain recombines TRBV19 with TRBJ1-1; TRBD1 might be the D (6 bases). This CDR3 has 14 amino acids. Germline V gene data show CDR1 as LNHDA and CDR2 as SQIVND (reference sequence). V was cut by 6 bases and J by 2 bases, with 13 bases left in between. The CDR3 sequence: CASRNGQTNTEAFF. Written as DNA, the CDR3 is TGTGCCAGTAGGAACGGACAGACTAACACTGAAGCTTTCTTT.

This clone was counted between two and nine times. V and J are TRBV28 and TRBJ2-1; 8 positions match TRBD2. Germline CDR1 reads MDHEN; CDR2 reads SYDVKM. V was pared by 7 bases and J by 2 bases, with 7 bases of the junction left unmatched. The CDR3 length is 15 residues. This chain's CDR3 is CASTLVTSAYNEQFF. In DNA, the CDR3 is TGTGCCAGCACCTTGGTGACTAGCGCCTACAATGAGCAGTTCTTC.

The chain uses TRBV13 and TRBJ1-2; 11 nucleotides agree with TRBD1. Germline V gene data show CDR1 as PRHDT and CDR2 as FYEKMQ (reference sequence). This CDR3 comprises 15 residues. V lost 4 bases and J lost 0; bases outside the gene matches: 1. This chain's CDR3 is CASSSGQGANYGYTF. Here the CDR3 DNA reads TGTGCCAGCAGCTCGGGACAGGGGGCTAACTATGGCTACACCTTC.

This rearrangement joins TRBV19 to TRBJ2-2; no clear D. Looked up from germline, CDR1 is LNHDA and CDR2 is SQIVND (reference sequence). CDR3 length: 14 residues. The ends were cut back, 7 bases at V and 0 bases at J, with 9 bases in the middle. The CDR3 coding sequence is TGTGCCAGTACGTTCGCCCCGAACACCGGGGAGCTGTTTTTT. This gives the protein CASTFAPNTGELFF.

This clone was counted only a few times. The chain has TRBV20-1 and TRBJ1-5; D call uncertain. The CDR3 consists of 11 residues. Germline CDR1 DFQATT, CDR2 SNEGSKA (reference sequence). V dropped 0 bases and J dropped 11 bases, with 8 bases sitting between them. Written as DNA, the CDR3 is TGCAGTGCTAGAGATTCGGTGACCCAGCATTTT. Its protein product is CSARDSVTQHF.